The entry below describes one T cell receptor beta chain. Generated by immunoSEQ multiplex PCR, the TCRdb table keeps only in-frame clones and is missing some. The sample includes more than 85,000 clones, more than 70% of them seen just once. Per germline, CDR1 MNHEY and CDR2 SVGAGI. The CDR3 has 13 amino acids. V was cut by 6 bases and J by 6 bases, with 14 bases left in between. The sample belongs to a study of blood T cell repertoires in COVID-19. The chain joins TRBV6-5 to TRBJ1-2, with D possibly matching TRBD1 (5 bases). Sequenced input: peripheral blood. This TCR derives from a woman aged 50 to 60 with acute or convalescent COVID-19. CDR3 DNA: TGTGCCAGCAGCCGTGGGGCGAACGATGGCTACACCTTC. Translating gives CASSRGANDGYTF.